The 2 T cell receptor beta chains reported below all come from one sample, sequenced in a study of neurological immune-mediated disorders. TCRdb used MiXCR to reprocess the 5' RACE reads, holding one entry per CDR3 protein. Altogether around 46,000 distinct CDR3 sequences are present, less than 5% being singletons, with the ten largest covering 5.5% to 6.5%. The sequencing input was PBMCs. These receptor sequences come from a woman aged 60-75 years with multiple sclerosis.

This clonotype was observed at least ten times. The CDR3 DNA reads TGTGCCAGCAGCCTGGGACAGGGTCTGGACACCGGGGAGCTGTTTTTT. Its protein is CASSLGQGLDTGELFF. The chain has TRBV9 and TRBJ2-2, with 9 bases aligning to TRBD1. Looked up from germline, CDR1 is SGDLS and CDR2 is YYNGEE. The CDR3 contains 16 residues. V lost 4 bases to trimming and J lost 3 bases; unmatched junction nucleotides: 7.

At least ten counts were recorded for this clonotype. This sequence joins TRBV4-3 and TRBJ2-1; D perhaps matches TRBD2 (5 bases). Trimming pared 1 base from V and 2 bases from J, leaving 9 bases between. Germline-derived CDR1 and CDR2 are LGHNA and YSLEER. The CDR3 runs to 15 residues. The CDR3 loop is CASSQVNGAYNEQFF. As DNA, the CDR3 is TGCGCCAGCAGCCAAGTTAACGGGGCCTACAATGAGCAGTTCTTC.